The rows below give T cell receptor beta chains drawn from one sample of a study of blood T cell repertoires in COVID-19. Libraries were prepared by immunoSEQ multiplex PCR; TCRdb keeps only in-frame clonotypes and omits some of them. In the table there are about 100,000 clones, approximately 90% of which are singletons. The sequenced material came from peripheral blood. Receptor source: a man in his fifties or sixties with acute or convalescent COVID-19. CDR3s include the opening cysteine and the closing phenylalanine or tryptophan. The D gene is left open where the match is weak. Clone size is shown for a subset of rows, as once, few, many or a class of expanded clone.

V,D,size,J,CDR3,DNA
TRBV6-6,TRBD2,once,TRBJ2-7,CASQLLAGGPYEQYF,TGTGCCAGCCAACTCCTAGCGGGAGGGCCCTACGAGCAGTACTTC
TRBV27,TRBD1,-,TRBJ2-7,CASSLSGQGPYEQYF,TGTGCCAGCAGTTTATCGGGACAGGGACCCTACGAGCAGTACTTC
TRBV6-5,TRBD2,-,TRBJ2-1,CASRSLAGGNNEQFF,TGTGCCAGTAGATCCCTAGCGGGAGGAAATAATGAGCAGTTCTTC
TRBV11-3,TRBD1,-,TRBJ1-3,CASSPGQGPGNTIYF,TGTGCCAGCAGCCCGGGACAGGGGCCTGGAAACACCATATATTTT
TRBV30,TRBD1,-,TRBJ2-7,CARKGTGTSEQYF,TGTGCCAGGAAGGGGACAGGGACGTCCGAGCAGTACTTC
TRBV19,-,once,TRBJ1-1,CASSITGNRNTEAFF,TGTGCCAGTAGTATAACAGGGAACAGGAACACTGAAGCTTTCTTT
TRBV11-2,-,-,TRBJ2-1,CASSFGGGVYNEQFF,TGTGCCAGCAGCTTTGGCGGAGGAGTTTACAATGAGCAGTTCTTC
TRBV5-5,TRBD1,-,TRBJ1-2,CASSLGRGERSSYGYTF,TGTGCCAGCAGCTTGGGCAGGGGGGAAAGGTCTAGCTATGGCTACACCTTC
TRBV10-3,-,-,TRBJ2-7,CAISEATVDSYEQYF,TGTGCCATCAGTGAAGCGACAGTGGACTCCTACGAGCAGTACTTC
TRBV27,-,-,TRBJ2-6,CASSIRQKAGANVLTF,TGTGCCAGCAGTATCCGACAGAAAGCTGGGGCCAACGTCCTGACTTTC
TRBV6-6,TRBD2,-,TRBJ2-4,CASSPGLGLAKNIQYF,TGTGCCAGCAGCCCGGGACTAGGACTAGCCAAAAACATTCAGTACTTC
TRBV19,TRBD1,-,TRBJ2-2,CASSRQGLDTGELFF,TGTGCCAGTAGTCGACAGGGATTGGACACCGGGGAGCTGTTTTTT
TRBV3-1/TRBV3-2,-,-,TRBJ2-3,CASSQATGTRTDTQYF,TGTGCCAGCAGCCAAGCGACAGGGACTCGCACAGATACGCAGTATTTT
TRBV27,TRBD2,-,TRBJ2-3,CASSPWEGVDTQYF,TGTGCCAGCAGTCCCTGGGAGGGAGTAGATACGCAGTATTTT
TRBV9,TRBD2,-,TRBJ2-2,CASSVERDEGTGELFF,TGTGCCAGCAGCGTAGAGCGGGACGAAGGCACCGGGGAGCTGTTTTTT
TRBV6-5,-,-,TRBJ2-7,CASRTPRSYEQYF,TGTGCCAGCAGGACCCCGAGGTCCTACGAGCAGTACTTC
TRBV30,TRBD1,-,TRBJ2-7,CAWSTGGIFNEQYF,TGTGCCTGGAGTACAGGGGGTATTTTCAACGAGCAGTACTTC
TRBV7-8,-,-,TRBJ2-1,CASRPRGETMKDGEQFF,TGTGCCAGCAGGCCGCGCGGAGAAACTATGAAAGACGGTGAGCAGTTCTTC
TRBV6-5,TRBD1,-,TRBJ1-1,CASSYSDRSWGTEAFF,TGTGCCAGCAGTTACTCGGACAGGAGTTGGGGCACTGAAGCTTTCTTT
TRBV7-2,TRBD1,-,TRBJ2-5,CASSFRQGPRETQYF,TGTGCCAGCAGCTTCCGACAGGGGCCTAGGGAGACCCAGTACTTC
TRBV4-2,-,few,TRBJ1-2,CASSQYLTGYYGYTF,TGTGCCAGCAGCCAATATCTTACAGGGTACTATGGCTACACCTTC
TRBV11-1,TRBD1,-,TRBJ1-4,CASSLQPGQGLEKLFF,TGTGCCAGCAGCCTACAGCCGGGACAGGGACTTGAAAAACTGTTTTTT
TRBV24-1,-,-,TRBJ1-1,CATSAVTGTEAFF,TGTGCCACCAGTGCCGTTACGGGCACTGAAGCTTTCTTT
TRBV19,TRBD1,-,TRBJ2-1,CASSTRQGARNEQFF,TGTGCCAGTAGTACCAGACAGGGGGCTAGGAATGAGCAGTTCTTC
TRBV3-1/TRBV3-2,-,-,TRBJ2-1,CASSETYEQFF,TGTGCCAGCTCAGAGACATATGAGCAGTTCTTC
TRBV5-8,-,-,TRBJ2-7,CASSWSGSGLYEQYF,TGTGCCAGCAGCTGGTCGGGAAGCGGGTTGTACGAGCAGTACTTC
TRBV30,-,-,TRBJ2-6,CAWSRDSGANVLTF,TGTGCCTGGAGCAGGGACTCTGGGGCCAACGTCCTGACTTTC
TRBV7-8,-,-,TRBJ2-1,CASSLAEWGDEQFF,TGTGCCAGCAGCTTAGCGGAGTGGGGCGATGAGCAGTTCTTC
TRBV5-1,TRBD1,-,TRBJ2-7,CASSSTGTGPYEQYF,TGCGCCAGCAGCTCTACCGGGACAGGGCCTTACGAGCAGTACTTC
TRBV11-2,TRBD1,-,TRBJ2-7,CASSLGGTGGDEQYF,TGTGCCAGCAGCTTAGGAGGGACAGGGGGCGACGAGCAGTACTTC
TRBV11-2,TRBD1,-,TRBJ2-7,CASSLLGQGMNEQYF,TGTGCCAGCAGCTTACTCGGACAGGGGATGAACGAGCAGTACTTC
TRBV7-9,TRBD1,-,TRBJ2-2,CASSPPGQLHRELFF,TGTGCCAGCAGCCCGCCGGGACAGCTTCATCGGGAGCTGTTTTTT
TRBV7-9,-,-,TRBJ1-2,CASSLTADYGYTF,TGTGCCAGCAGCCTTACAGCTGACTATGGCTACACCTTC
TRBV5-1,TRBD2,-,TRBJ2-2,CASSLTILAGAGGNTGELFF,TGCGCCAGCAGCTTGACCATTCTAGCGGGAGCAGGTGGGAACACCGGGGAGCTGTTTTTT
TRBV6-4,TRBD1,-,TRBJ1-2,CASSEGQGAYGYTF,TGTGCCAGCAGTGAGGGACAGGGGGCGTATGGCTACACCTTC
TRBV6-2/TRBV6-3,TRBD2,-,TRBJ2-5,CASSHGTSGIQETQYF,TGTGCCAGCAGCCACGGGACTAGCGGGATACAAGAGACCCAGTACTTC
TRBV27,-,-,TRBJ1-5,CASSLFGTTNQPQHF,TGTGCCAGCAGTTTATTCGGGACAACAAATCAGCCCCAGCATTTT
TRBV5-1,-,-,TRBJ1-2,CASSLAAQGGYTF,TGCGCCAGCAGCTTGGCCGCTCAGGGAGGCTACACCTTC
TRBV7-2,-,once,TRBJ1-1,CASNLLNRGYTEAFF,TGTGCCAGCAACCTTCTTAATCGGGGGTATACTGAAGCTTTCTTT